The 10 T cell receptor beta chains reported below all come from one sample, sequenced in a study of OX40 agonist ivuxolimab in advanced cancers. TCRdb's table, derived via immunoSEQ multiplex PCR, lists solely in-frame clones and lacks some. The sample records 80,000 or so clones, approximately 85% being singletons. The source material was CD4+ or CD8+ T cells sorted from blood, sampled in a trial of the OX40 agonist ivuxolimab. Receptor source: an adult with an advanced solid tumor such as melanoma, head and neck, liver or kidney cancer.

The chain links TRBV7-2 to TRBJ1-3; D gene unclear. The CDR3 has 15 amino acids. V shed 1 base and J shed 1 base, with 8 bases lying between them. Germline values: CDR1 SGHTA, CDR2 FQGNSA. The CDR3 DNA reads TGTGCCAGCAGCTTAGTCGGCGGGTCTGGAAACACCATATATTTT. Translation: CASSLVGGSGNTIYF.

The CDR3 DNA sequence: TGTGCCAGCAGCTTAGATCCCGGGCATAATGAAAAACTGTTTTTT. Translated, it gives CASSLDPGHNEKLFF. This rearrangement joins TRBV11-2 to TRBJ1-4; no definite D call. This CDR3 contains 15 residues. V was pared by 0 bases and J by 4 bases, with 9 bases between. The germline V gene encodes CDR1 SGHAT and CDR2 FQNNGV.

The chain is built from TRBV5-1 and TRBJ1-2; D perhaps matches TRBD1 (6 bases). Trimming stripped 0 bases from V and 4 bases from J, with 16 bases between. The germline gives CDR1 SGHRS, CDR2 YFSETQ. CDR3 length: 16 amino acids. The CDR3 nucleotides read TGCGCCAGCAGCTTGGGGGGCCAAAGGGGGGCCTATGGCTACACCTTC. It translates to CASSLGGQRGAYGYTF. Full variable domain (outside the CDR3, taken from reference TRBV5-1 and TRBJ1-2): KAGVTQTPRYLIKTRGQQVTLSCSPISGHRSVSWYQQTPGQGLQFLFEYFSETQRNKGNFPGRFSGRQFSNSRSEMNVSTLELGDSALYLCASSLGGQRGAYGYTFGSGTRLTVV.

This chain joins TRBV6-1 and TRBJ1-3, with a tentative D call TRBD1 (6 bases). The CDR3 is 13 amino acids. CDR1 MNHNS and CDR2 SASEGT come from the germline V gene. Trimming shortened V by 3 bases and J by 5 bases, and 8 bases separated the two germline ends. CDR3 DNA sequence: TGTGCCAGCAGTGAGGGGGCAAGAAACACCATATATTTT. As protein: CASSEGARNTIYF.

The chain recombines TRBV7-2 with TRBJ1-5; TRBD1 matches at 9 bases. In germline, CDR1 is SGHTA, CDR2 FQGNSA. The V segment lost 5 bases and the J segment 6 bases; nucleotides outside the gene matches: 11. This CDR3 has 16 amino acids. In DNA, the CDR3 is TGTGCCAGCAGCCCCCCGGGGGGACAGGGTGCTCAGCCCCAGCATTTT. Protein: CASSPPGGQGAQPQHF.

The chain carries TRBV27 and TRBJ2-3, with D possibly matching TRBD2 (6 bases). CDR1 and CDR2 (germline): MNHEY, SMNVEV (reference sequence). The CDR3 runs 14 residues. Trimming left V 5 bases short and J 8 bases short, with 17 bases between. The CDR3 sequence is CASSPRTILGTQYF. For the CDR3, the DNA is TGTGCCAGCAGTCCCCGGACTATCCTCGGTACGCAGTATTTT.

The chain recombines TRBV5-6 with TRBJ2-1; tentatively, D is TRBD2 (5 bases). The CDR3 has 15 amino acids. With 2 bases removed from V and 2 bases from J, the gap between germline ends came to 11 bases. Looked up from germline, CDR1 is SGHDT and CDR2 is YYEEEE. CDR3 coding DNA: TGTGCCAGCAGCTTCTCGGGGTACCCCTACAATGAGCAGTTCTTC. This codes for CASSFSGYPYNEQFF.

This chain links TRBV30 with TRBJ2-3; 10 positions match TRBD2. V shed 4 bases and J 3 bases; nucleotides not matched to a gene: 10. The CDR3 totals 16 residues. Per germline, CDR1 GTSNPN and CDR2 SVGIG (reference sequence). CDR3 DNA sequence: TGTGCCTGGACGAGAGGAGCGGGGGGGCTGACAGATACGCAGTATTTT. It yields the protein CAWTRGAGGLTDTQYF.

The genes are TRBV7-6 and TRBJ1-1; perhaps TRBD1 as D (6 bases). CDR1 is SGHVS, CDR2 FNYEAQ, per germline. This CDR3 comprises 13 residues. V dropped 5 bases and J dropped 7 bases, with 14 bases sitting between them. CDR3 sequence: CASSPLRGDEAFF. The CDR3 DNA reads TGTGCCAGCAGCCCCCTCAGGGGCGATGAAGCTTTCTTT.

This clone was detected a few times. V is TRBV27 and J is TRBJ1-1, with 7 nucleotides matching TRBD1. Germline V CDR1 and CDR2: MNHEY, SMNVEV (reference sequence). The junction had 15 bases not matched to a gene; V was cut back by 6 bases and J by 5 bases. CDR3 length: 16 residues. The CDR3 DNA is TGTGCCAGCAGCCTACGGAGGAGTTCCAGGGGGACTGAAGCTTTCTTT. Its translation: CASSLRRSSRGTEAFF.